A selection of T cell receptor beta chains follows, all from one sample in a study of T cells after posttransplantation cyclophosphamide. Profiled with immunoSEQ multiplex PCR; TCRdb holds only in-frame clones, not every one. The specimen has approximately 27,000 clones, none found just once. Input material: PBMCs. The receptors shown here come from a man aged 45 to 65 in good health, CMV-negative, and a related stem cell transplant donor. CDR3s include the opening cysteine and the closing phenylalanine or tryptophan. A D gene is named only where the DNA matches it firmly. The size of a clone is reported for some rows only, either as once, few or many, or as a class for expanded clones.

TRBV10-3	many	TRBJ2-1	TRBD2	CAIRGTSVGDEQFF	TGTGCCATCAGGGGGACTAGCGTGGGCGATGAGCAGTTCTTC
TRBV6-5	many	TRBJ2-7	.	CASSPGSYEQYF	TGTGCCAGCAGCCCCGGCTCCTACGAGCAGTACTTC
TRBV19	many	TRBJ2-5	.	CASRENRIQETQYF	TGTGCCAGTAGAGAAAACAGAATCCAAGAGACCCAGTACTTC
TRBV2	many	TRBJ2-2	.	CASSETGNTGELFF	TGTGCCAGCAGTGAGACAGGGAACACCGGGGAGCTGTTTTTT
TRBV2	many	TRBJ1-1	TRBD1	CASRPSRGLGTEAFF	TGTGCCAGCAGACCTTCCAGGGGGCTGGGCACTGAAGCTTTCTTT
TRBV5-4	many	TRBJ2-1	TRBD2	CASSLAGASGGNEQFF	TGTGCCAGCAGCTTGGCCGGGGCTAGCGGGGGTAATGAGCAGTTCTTC
TRBV5-1	.	TRBJ2-1	.	CASSVLRGTYNEQFF	TGCGCCAGCAGCGTACTCCGGGGAACCTACAATGAGCAGTTCTTC
TRBV28	many	TRBJ2-1	TRBD1	CASRWDSYNEQFF	TGTGCCAGCAGGTGGGACAGTTACAATGAGCAGTTCTTC
TRBV7-9	many	TRBJ1-1	.	CASSETEAFF	TGTGCCAGCAGCGAGACTGAAGCTTTCTTT
TRBV6-5	many	TRBJ1-1	.	CASSREGGAFF	TGTGCCAGCAGTCGAGAGGGGGGGGCTTTCTTT
TRBV18	many	TRBJ2-7	.	CASSPSLAGSSYEQYF	TGTGCCAGCTCACCATCTCTGGCGGGCTCCTCCTACGAGCAGTACTTC
TRBV10-1	many	TRBJ2-1	.	CASSSGQNNEQFF	TGCGCCAGCAGCTCTGGCCAAAACAATGAGCAGTTCTTC
TRBV19	many	TRBJ2-1	TRBD1	CASSPRTGAGMGEQFF	TGTGCCAGTAGTCCCCGGACAGGGGCCGGGATGGGTGAGCAGTTCTTC
TRBV5-4	many	TRBJ2-1	.	CASSLAGINEQFF	TGTGCCAGCAGCTTGGCCGGGATTAATGAGCAGTTCTTC
TRBV4-1	many	TRBJ2-1	.	CASSQGASSYNEQFF	TGCGCCAGCAGCCAAGGGGCGAGCTCCTACAATGAGCAGTTCTTC
TRBV5-6	many	TRBJ2-7	TRBD2	CASSSTLAGRGYEQYF	TGTGCCAGCAGCTCCACACTAGCGGGACGGGGTTACGAGCAGTACTTC
TRBV10-3	many	TRBJ2-3	TRBD1	CAISAGTGDSDTQYF	TGTGCCATCAGTGCCGGGACAGGGGACTCGGATACGCAGTATTTT
TRBV5-1	many	TRBJ2-1	TRBD1	CASSFTGADYNEQFF	TGCGCCAGCAGCTTTACAGGGGCCGACTACAATGAGCAGTTCTTC
TRBV21-1	many	TRBJ2-7	.	CASSPDGGGAGPCLHYEQYF	TGTGCCAGCAGCCCGGATGGCGGGGGCGCGGGGCCTTGCCTCCACTACGAGCAGTACTTC
TRBV7-2	many	TRBJ2-2	.	CASSPLNTGELFF	TGTGCCAGCAGCCCCCTGAACACCGGGGAGCTGTTTTTT
TRBV6-5	many	TRBJ2-7	.	CASSYSIMGRDYEQYF	TGTGCCAGCAGTTACTCGATAATGGGCAGGGACTACGAGCAGTACTTC
TRBV14	many	TRBJ2-7	.	CASSQELRGEQYF	TGTGCCAGCAGCCAAGAACTAAGAGGCGAGCAGTACTTC
TRBV6-1	many	TRBJ2-1	.	CASSEKGADYNEQFF	TGTGCCAGCAGTGAAAAGGGAGCGGACTACAATGAGCAGTTCTTC
TRBV27	many	TRBJ2-7	.	CASSLRGARYEQYF	TGTGCCAGCAGTTTACGGGGGGCTCGGTACGAGCAGTACTTC
TRBV6-5	many	TRBJ2-3	.	CASSQRTSTDTQYF	TGTGCCAGCAGTCAGCGGACTAGCACAGATACGCAGTATTTT
TRBV29-1	many	TRBJ1-4	.	CSATNLDEKLFF	TGCAGCGCTACTAATTTGGATGAAAAACTGTTTTTT
TRBV7-6	many	TRBJ2-1	.	CASSPSPTGLQGEQFF	TGTGCCAGCAGCCCAAGTCCCACGGGCCTCCAGGGTGAGCAGTTCTTC
TRBV5-8	many	TRBJ2-7	TRBD1	CASSRRSTGVPKEHF	TGTGCCAGCAGCCGCCGGTCGACAGGGGTTCCCAAGGAGCACTTC
TRBV5-1	many	TRBJ1-1	.	CASSSQGLNTEAFF	TGCGCCAGCAGCAGCCAGGGATTGAACACTGAAGCTTTCTTT
TRBV27	many	TRBJ1-5	TRBD1	CASSLHPTGAGQPQHF	TGTGCCAGCAGTTTACATCCGACAGGGGCGGGTCAGCCCCAGCATTTT
TRBV9	many	TRBJ2-7	TRBD1	CASSPWTGPDEQYF	TGTGCCAGCAGCCCATGGACAGGGCCAGACGAGCAGTACTTC
TRBV28	many	TRBJ1-5	.	CASSFGGFNQPQHF	TGTGCCAGCAGTTTCGGGGGGTTCAATCAGCCCCAGCATTTT
TRBV2	many	TRBJ2-6	TRBD2	CASSILAGGSGANVLTF	TGTGCCAGCAGCATTCTAGCGGGGGGGTCCGGGGCCAACGTCCTGACTTTC
TRBV9	many	TRBJ2-7	TRBD2	CASSVSSGSHLLEQYF	TGTGCCAGCAGCGTCTCTAGCGGGAGCCACCTCCTCGAGCAGTACTTC
TRBV4-1	many	TRBJ2-7	.	CASSQDAGRSSYEQYF	TGCGCCAGCAGCCAAGATGCGGGGCGGAGCTCCTACGAGCAGTACTTC
TRBV2	many	TRBJ2-3	TRBD2	CASSELVTSGRISDTQYF	TGTGCCAGCAGTGAACTTGTGACTAGCGGGAGAATCTCAGATACGCAGTATTTT
TRBV4-1	many	TRBJ1-2	.	CASLLRANANYGYTF	TGCGCCAGCCTCCTAAGAGCCAACGCTAACTATGGCTACACCTTC
TRBV30	many	TRBJ2-1	TRBD1	CAWSGGLVNEQFF	TGTGCCTGGTCAGGGGGCCTGGTCAATGAGCAGTTCTTC
TRBV6-5	many	TRBJ1-1	.	CASSYSNQGMSEAFF	TGTGCCAGCAGTTACTCGAATCAGGGAATGTCTGAAGCTTTCTTT
TRBV6-4	many	TRBJ2-1	TRBD2	CASSDSTSGGYEQFF	TGTGCCAGCAGTGACTCGACTAGCGGAGGCTATGAGCAGTTCTTC
TRBV28	many	TRBJ1-2	TRBD1	CASSFGTVYGYTF	TGTGCCAGCAGTTTCGGGACAGTCTATGGCTACACCTTC
TRBV2	many	TRBJ2-3	.	CASSGEVADTQYF	TGTGCCAGCAGTGGAGAGGTGGCAGATACGCAGTATTTT
TRBV7-8	many	TRBJ2-3	.	CASSLEHSLGTDTQYF	TGTGCCAGCAGCTTAGAGCACAGCCTTGGCACAGATACGCAGTATTTT
TRBV28	many	TRBJ1-1	.	CASTGVGTEAFF	TGTGCCAGCACCGGGGTGGGCACTGAAGCTTTCTTT
TRBV5-1	many	TRBJ2-5	.	CASSVGRLQETQYF	TGCGCCAGCAGCGTTGGCAGGTTACAAGAGACCCAGTACTTC
TRBV21-1	many	TRBJ2-2	.	CASSKGGAGRNTGELFF	TGTGCCAGCAGCAAAGGTGGGGCGGGGAGAAACACCGGGGAGCTGTTTTTT
TRBV2	many	TRBJ1-2	TRBD1	CASSGDRGYGYTF	TGTGCCAGCAGTGGTGACAGGGGGTACGGCTACACCTTC
TRBV7-9	few	TRBJ2-1	.	CASSSPGLNNEQFF	TGTGCCAGCAGCTCCCCCGGACTCAACAATGAGCAGTTCTTC
TRBV18	many	TRBJ2-2	TRBD2	CASSPGLAGFGGELFF	TGTGCCAGCTCACCAGGACTAGCGGGGTTTGGCGGGGAGCTGTTTTTT
TRBV10-1	many	TRBJ2-3	TRBD2	CASSREAGGTDTQYF	TGCGCCAGCAGCAGGGAAGCGGGAGGGACAGATACGCAGTATTTT
TRBV5-6	many	TRBJ2-1	.	CASSLAGRYNEQFF	TGTGCCAGCAGCTTGGCAGGGCGGTACAATGAGCAGTTCTTC
TRBV19	many	TRBJ2-7	.	CASSRGLSSYEQYF	TGTGCCAGTAGTAGGGGACTTAGCTCCTACGAGCAGTACTTC
TRBV28	many	TRBJ2-7	TRBD2	CASSPLTGTSYEQYF	TGTGCCAGCAGTCCCTTGACCGGGACTAGTTACGAGCAGTACTTC
TRBV7-2	many	TRBJ1-2	TRBD1	CASSTRQGAYYGYTF	TGTGCCAGCAGCACCCGACAGGGGGCTTACTATGGCTACACCTTC
TRBV18	many	TRBJ2-2	TRBD1	CASSPTKGAHGELFF	TGTGCCAGCTCACCTACCAAGGGGGCCCACGGGGAGCTGTTTTTT
TRBV27	many	TRBJ1-5	TRBD1	CASSLRGQGLSQPQHF	TGTGCCAGCAGTTTGCGGGGACAGGGGTTGAGTCAGCCCCAGCATTTT
TRBV27	many	TRBJ2-7	.	CASSLWPEQYF	TGTGCCAGCAGTTTATGGCCCGAGCAGTACTTC